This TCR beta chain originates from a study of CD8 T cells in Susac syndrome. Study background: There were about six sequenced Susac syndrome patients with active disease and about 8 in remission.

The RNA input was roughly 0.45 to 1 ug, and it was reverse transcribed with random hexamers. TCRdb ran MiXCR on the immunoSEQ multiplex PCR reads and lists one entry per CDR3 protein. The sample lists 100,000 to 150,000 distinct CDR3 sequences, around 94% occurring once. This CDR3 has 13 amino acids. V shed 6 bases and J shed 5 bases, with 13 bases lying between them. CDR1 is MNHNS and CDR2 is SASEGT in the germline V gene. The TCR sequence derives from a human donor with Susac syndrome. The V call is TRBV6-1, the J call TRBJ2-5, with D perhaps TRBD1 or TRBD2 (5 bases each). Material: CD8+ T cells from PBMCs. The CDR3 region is CASSQPRGETQYF. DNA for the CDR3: TGTGCCAGCAGCCAGCCGAGGGGTGAGACCCAGTACTTC.